This entry is about one T cell receptor beta chain. One entry per CDR3 protein, called by TCRdb with MiXCR from the 5' RACE reads. The table lists approximately 600,000 distinct CDR3 sequences, about 7.6% of them singletons, with 1.5% to 2% in the top ten. CDR1 SGHTA and CDR2 FQGNSA come from the germline V gene. CDR3 length: 16 amino acids. Losses at the gene ends were 1 base for V and 4 bases for J; bases not matched to a gene: 3. The sample comes from a study of identical twins. These data were likewise used in another study, on yellow fever vaccine responses in identical twins.

This clonotype was sampled from a woman under 30 in good health. V gene TRBV7-2 combines with J gene TRBJ2-2, with 10 bases aligning to TRBD1. The specimen sequenced was PBMCs. CDR3 loop: CASSLGRTGGTGELFF. The CDR3, as DNA: TGTGCCAGCAGCTTAGGACGGACAGGGGGCACCGGGGAGCTGTTTTTT.